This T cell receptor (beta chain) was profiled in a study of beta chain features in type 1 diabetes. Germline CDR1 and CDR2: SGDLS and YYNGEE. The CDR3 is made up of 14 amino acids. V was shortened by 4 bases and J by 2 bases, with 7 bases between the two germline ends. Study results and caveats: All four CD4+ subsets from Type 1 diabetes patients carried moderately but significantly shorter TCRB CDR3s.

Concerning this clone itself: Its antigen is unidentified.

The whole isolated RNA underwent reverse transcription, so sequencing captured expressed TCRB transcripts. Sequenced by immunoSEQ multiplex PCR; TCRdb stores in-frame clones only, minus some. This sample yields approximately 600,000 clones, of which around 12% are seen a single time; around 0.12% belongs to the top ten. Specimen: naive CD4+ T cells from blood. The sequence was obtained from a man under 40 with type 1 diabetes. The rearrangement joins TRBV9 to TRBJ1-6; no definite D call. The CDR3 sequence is CASSRDTYNSPLHF. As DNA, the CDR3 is TGTGCCAGCAGCCGCGACACCTATAATTCACCCCTCCACTTT.